A single sample gave rise to the 18 T cell receptor beta chains below, sequenced in a study of blood T cell repertoires in COVID-19. Repertoires were generated with immunoSEQ multiplex PCR, while TCRdb's copy carries only in-frame clones and drops some. This table holds about 89,000 clones, 60% to 85% found once. Sequencing input: peripheral blood. The receptors originated from a human donor in a cohort sampled during active COVID-19.

The chain combines TRBV9 with TRBJ2-7; tentatively, D is TRBD2 (6 bases). Per germline, CDR1 SGDLS and CDR2 YYNGEE. This CDR3 contains 15 residues. V lost 4 bases and J lost 4, with 18 bases in between. In DNA form, the CDR3 reads TGTGCCAGCAGCCCGGGACTCAGGCTATCGTACGAGCAGTACTTC. Translated, it gives CASSPGLRLSYEQYF.

This chain connects TRBV5-6 to TRBJ2-5, with 7 positions matching TRBD2. Losses at the gene ends were 4 bases for V and 9 bases for J; bases not matched to a gene: 9. Germline V gene sequence: CDR1 SGHDT, CDR2 YYEEEE. The CDR3 contains 13 residues. DNA of the CDR3: TGTGCCAGCAGCAGCGGGACCCAAAAGGCCCAGTACTTC. Protein: CASSSGTQKAQYF. Complete variable domain (other parts from reference TRBV5-6 and TRBJ2-5): DAGVTQSPTHLIKTRGQQVTLRCSPKSGHDTVSWYQQALGQGPQFIFQYYEEEERQRGNFPDRFSGHQFPNYSSELNVNALLLGDSALYLCASSSGTQKAQYFGPGTRLLVL.

The chain employs TRBV7-2 and TRBJ1-1; perhaps TRBD1 as D (5 bases). Germline V lookup: CDR1 SGHTA, CDR2 FQGNSA. V shed 6 bases and J shed 4 bases, with 15 bases lying between them. The CDR3 has 14 amino acids. CDR3 bases: TGTGCCAGCAGTCGACGGGACTCCGCCACTGAAGCTTTCTTT. This sequence encodes CASSRRDSATEAFF.

The chain recombines TRBV6-5 with TRBJ2-3, with 8 bases fitting TRBD2. V lost 2 bases and J lost 2; bases outside the gene matches: 3. The CDR3 is made up of 15 amino acids. The germline gives CDR1 MNHEY, CDR2 SVGAGI. The CDR3 DNA reads TGTGCCAGCAGTTACCGGGGGGGGGACACAGATACGCAGTATTTT. It codes for CASSYRGGDTDTQYF.

The V gene is TRBV29-1, the J gene TRBJ2-1; 9 bases agree with TRBD1. The V gene end was trimmed by 7 bases and the J gene end by 9 bases; junction bases not matched to a gene: 4. CDR1 SQVTM and CDR2 ANQGSEA come from the germline V gene. The length of the CDR3 is 11 residues. Written as DNA, the CDR3 is TGCAGCGCCAAGGACAGGGGTGAGCAGTTCTTC. Protein sequence: CSAKDRGEQFF.

The J gene is TRBJ2-2, the V gene TRBV13, with 7 bases aligning to TRBD1. The CDR3 contains 16 residues. V lost 1 base and J lost 3; bases outside the gene matches: 5. Per the germline V gene, CDR1 is PRHDT and CDR2 is FYEKMQ (reference sequence). DNA of the CDR3: TGTGCCAGCAGCTTAGAAGACAGGGTAGACACCGGGGAGCTGTTTTTT. This sequence encodes CASSLEDRVDTGELFF. Full variable domain (missing parts from reference TRBV13 and TRBJ2-2): AAGVIQSPRHLIKEKRETATLKCYPIPRHDTVYWYQQGPGQDPQFLISFYEKMQSDKGSIPDRFSAQQFSDYHSELNMSSLELGDSALYFCASSLEDRVDTGELFFGEGSRLTVL.

V is TRBV28 and J is TRBJ2-7; tentative D call: TRBD2 (5 bases). Germline V CDR1 and CDR2: MDHEN, SYDVKM. V dropped 3 bases and J dropped 2 bases, with 11 bases sitting between them. The CDR3 length is 14 residues. The chain's CDR3 is CASSLRGITYEQYF. The CDR3 nucleotides read TGTGCCAGCAGTTTGAGAGGGATAACCTACGAGCAGTACTTC.

J is TRBJ2-7 and V is TRBV7-2; tentative D call: TRBD1 (5 bases). Trimming took off 2 bases at V and 6 bases at J, with 14 bases between the two ends. From germline, CDR1 is SGHTA and CDR2 FQGNSA. The length of the CDR3 is 14 residues. CDR3 amino acids: CASSLQGALGEQYF. The CDR3, as DNA: TGTGCCAGCAGCTTACAAGGGGCGCTGGGCGAGCAGTACTTC.

The chain has TRBV7-8 and TRBJ2-3; TRBD1 aligns across 7 bases. CDR3 length: 16 residues. Trimming removed 6 bases from V and 0 bases from J; junction bases left unmatched: 9. Germline CDR1 is SGHVS and CDR2 is FQNEAQ. Written as DNA, the CDR3 is TGTGCCAGCAGTTCACAGGGGCTTACTAGCACAGATACGCAGTATTTT. This gives the protein CASSSQGLTSTDTQYF.

This clone was seen just once. This chain joins TRBV5-1 and TRBJ2-1, with no clear D. The CDR3 consists of 15 residues. V shed 0 bases and J shed 0 bases, with 7 bases lying between them. Looked up from germline, CDR1 is SGHRS and CDR2 is YFSETQ. CDR3 sequence: CASSLAMSSYNEQFF. The CDR3 DNA follows: TGCGCCAGCAGCTTGGCGATGAGCTCCTACAATGAGCAGTTCTTC.

This chain uses TRBV6-4 with TRBJ2-3; 9 bases match TRBD1. The V segment lost 3 bases and the J segment 4 bases; nucleotides outside the gene matches: 5. Germline CDR1 reads MRHNA; CDR2 reads SNTAGT. This CDR3 comprises 15 residues. The CDR3 sequence: CASSEQGARADTQYF. The CDR3 region has the DNA TGTGCCAGCAGTGAACAGGGGGCGCGCGCAGATACGCAGTATTTT.

This clone appeared a few times. This chain links TRBV5-6 with TRBJ1-5, with D hard to call. The CDR3 consists of 13 residues. The germline gives CDR1 SGHDT, CDR2 YYEEEE. Between the trimmed V and J ends, which lost 4 bases and 4 bases, there was a span of 9 bases. In nucleotides, the CDR3 is TGTGCCAGCAGCGGCGGAGAGAATCAGCCCCAGCATTTT. It encodes CASSGGENQPQHF.

The chain joins TRBV29-1 to TRBJ2-5; possible D gene TRBD2, 5 bases. This CDR3 contains 13 residues. The V end lost 3 bases, the J end lost 1 base, and 9 bases lay between the germline ends. CDR1 is SQVTM, CDR2 ANQGSEA, per germline. Here the CDR3 reads CSVDQRFQETQYF. CDR3 DNA: TGCAGCGTTGATCAGCGGTTCCAAGAGACCCAGTACTTC.

The rearrangement joins TRBV28 to TRBJ2-2; 10 bases are a match to TRBD2. The V segment lost 6 bases and the J segment 8 bases; nucleotides outside the gene matches: 6. The CDR3 spans 14 residues. Germline CDR1 and CDR2: MDHEN and SYDVKM. As DNA, the CDR3 is TGTGCCAGCAGGGGGCTAGCGGGGGCAGGGGAGCTGTTTTTT. It translates to CASRGLAGAGELFF. The whole variable domain, filled in from reference TRBV28 and TRBJ2-2, reads DVKVTQSSRYLVKRTGEKVFLECVQDMDHENMFWYRQDPGLGLRLIYFSYDVKMKEKGDIPEGYSVSREKKERFSLILESASTNQTSMYLCASRGLAGAGELFFGEGSRLTVL.

A few counts support this clone. This sequence joins TRBV6-2 or TRBV6-3 and TRBJ1-5; TRBD1 agrees at 10 bases. V dropped 2 bases and J dropped 6; count of bases not matched to a gene: 7. Germline V gene lookup returns CDR1 MNHEY and CDR2 SVGEGT. This CDR3 comprises 16 residues. CDR3 coding DNA: TGTGCCAGCAGTTACCCAGGGACAGGGGTTATTCAGCCCCAGCATTTT. Its translation: CASSYPGTGVIQPQHF.

The chain uses TRBV28 and TRBJ2-1; 10 bases fit TRBD2. V trimming: 5 bases; J trimming: 8 bases; junction bases outside the gene matches: 12. Germline V gives CDR1 MDHEN, CDR2 SYDVKM. There are 16 residues in the CDR3. The CDR3 protein is CASSAGYLSGGDEQFF. CDR3 bases: TGTGCCAGCAGTGCGGGATATTTGAGCGGGGGGGATGAGCAGTTCTTC.

The V call is TRBV6-2 or TRBV6-3, the J call TRBJ1-3; D not certain. V was trimmed by 2 bases and J by 9 bases, leaving 5 bases between them. CDR3 size: 11 residues. CDR1 is MNHEY, CDR2 SVGEGT, per germline. CDR3 sequence (DNA): TGTGCCAGCAGTTACCTCGGCACCATATATTTT. Its protein is CASSYLGTIYF.

This rearrangement joins TRBV7-8 to TRBJ1-3; 12 nucleotides agree with TRBD1. The CDR3 has 18 residues. With V trimmed by 3 bases and J by 5 bases, 11 bases remained unmatched. CDR1 is SGHVS, CDR2 FQNEAQ, per germline. CDR3 DNA: TGTGCCAGCAGCTTCGGGACAGGGGGCCTTGGTGCCCGAAACACCATATATTTT. Encoded protein: CASSFGTGGLGARNTIYF.